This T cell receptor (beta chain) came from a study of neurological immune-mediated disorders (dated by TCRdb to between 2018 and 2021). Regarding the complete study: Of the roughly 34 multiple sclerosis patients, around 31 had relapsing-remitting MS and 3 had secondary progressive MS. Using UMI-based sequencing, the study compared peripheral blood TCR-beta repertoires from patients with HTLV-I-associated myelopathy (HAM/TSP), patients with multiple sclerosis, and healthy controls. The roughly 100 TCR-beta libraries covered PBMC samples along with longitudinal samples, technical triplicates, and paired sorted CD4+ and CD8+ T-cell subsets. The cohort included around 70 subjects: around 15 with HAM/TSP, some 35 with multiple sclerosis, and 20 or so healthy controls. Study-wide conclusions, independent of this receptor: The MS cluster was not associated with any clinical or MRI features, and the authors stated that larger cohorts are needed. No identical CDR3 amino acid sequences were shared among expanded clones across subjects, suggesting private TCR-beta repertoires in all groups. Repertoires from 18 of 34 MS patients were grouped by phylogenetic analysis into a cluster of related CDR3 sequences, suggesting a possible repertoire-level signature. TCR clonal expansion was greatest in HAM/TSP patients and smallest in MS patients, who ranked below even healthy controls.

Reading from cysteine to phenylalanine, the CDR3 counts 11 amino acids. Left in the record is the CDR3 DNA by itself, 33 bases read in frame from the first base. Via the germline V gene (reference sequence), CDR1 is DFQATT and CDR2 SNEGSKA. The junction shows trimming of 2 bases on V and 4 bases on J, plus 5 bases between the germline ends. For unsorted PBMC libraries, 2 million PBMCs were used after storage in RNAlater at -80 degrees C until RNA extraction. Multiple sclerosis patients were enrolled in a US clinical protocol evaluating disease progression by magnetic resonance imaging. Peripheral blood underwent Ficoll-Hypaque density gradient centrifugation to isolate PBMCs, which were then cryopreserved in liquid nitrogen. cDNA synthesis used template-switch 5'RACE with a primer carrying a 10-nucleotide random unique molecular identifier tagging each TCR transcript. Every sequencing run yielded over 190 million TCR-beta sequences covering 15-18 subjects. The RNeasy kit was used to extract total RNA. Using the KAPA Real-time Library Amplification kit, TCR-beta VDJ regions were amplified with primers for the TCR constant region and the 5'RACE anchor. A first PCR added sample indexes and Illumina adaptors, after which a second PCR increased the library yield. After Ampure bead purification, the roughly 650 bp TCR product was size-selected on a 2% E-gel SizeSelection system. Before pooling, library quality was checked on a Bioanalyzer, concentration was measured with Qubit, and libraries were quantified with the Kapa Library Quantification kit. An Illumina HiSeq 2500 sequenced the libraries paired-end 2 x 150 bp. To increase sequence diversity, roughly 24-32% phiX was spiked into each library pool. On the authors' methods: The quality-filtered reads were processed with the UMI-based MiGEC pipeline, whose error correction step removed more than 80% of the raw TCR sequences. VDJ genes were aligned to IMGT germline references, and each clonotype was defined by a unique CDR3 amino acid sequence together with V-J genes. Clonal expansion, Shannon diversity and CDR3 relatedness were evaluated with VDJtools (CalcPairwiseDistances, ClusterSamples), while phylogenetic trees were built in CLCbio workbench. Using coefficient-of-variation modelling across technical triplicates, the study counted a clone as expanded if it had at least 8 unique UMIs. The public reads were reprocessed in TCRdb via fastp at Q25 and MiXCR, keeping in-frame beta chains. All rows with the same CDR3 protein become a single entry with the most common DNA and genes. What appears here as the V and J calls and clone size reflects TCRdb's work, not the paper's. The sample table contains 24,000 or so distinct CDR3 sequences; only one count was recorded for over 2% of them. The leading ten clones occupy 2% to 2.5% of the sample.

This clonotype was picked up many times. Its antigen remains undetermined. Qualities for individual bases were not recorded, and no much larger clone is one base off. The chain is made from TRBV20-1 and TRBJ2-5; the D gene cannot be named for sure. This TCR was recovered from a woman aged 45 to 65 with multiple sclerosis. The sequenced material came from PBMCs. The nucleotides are TGCAGTGCTAGACTTGGAGAGACCCAGTACTTC. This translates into CSARLGETQYF.